This T cell receptor beta chain was found in a study of identical twins. This clonotype has a handful of counts. This CDR3 has 13 residues. V shed 5 bases and J shed 6 bases, with 13 bases lying between them. Germline CDR1 reads SEHNR; CDR2 reads FQNEAQ (reference sequence). MiXCR, applied by TCRdb to the 5' RACE reads, yields one record per CDR3 protein. The sample carries some 690,000 distinct CDR3 sequences, around 20% recorded once. This sample was shared with a second study, whose subject was T cells expressing NK-cell markers. That work states: Seven donors tested HCMV-seropositive and one tested seronegative among the eight sequenced. Whether expanded NKG2C-expressing T cell clones recognize HCMV is unknown.

The genes are TRBV7-9 and TRBJ1-2, with no clear D. This TCR was sampled from a woman aged 18-29 years in good health. Sequenced: PBMCs. In nucleotides, the CDR3 is TGTGCCAGCAGCCCCCCCGGTCTGGATGGCTACACCTTC. The encoded protein is CASSPPGLDGYTF.